This T cell receptor (beta chain) came from a study of shared clonotypes between healthy human individuals. CD45RO-negative cells were positively selected for CCR7, leaving out terminally differentiated effector memory CD45RA+ cells. Concerning this clone: Its specificity is not known.

Looked up from germline, CDR1 is LGHNA and CDR2 is YSLEER. Trimming removed 0 bases at V and 7 bases at J, with 19 bases between. The CDR3 runs 16 residues. Notes on the study in general: When compared with the clonotypes that were shared by all four sorted-subset donors, the non-shared clonotypes turned out to have lower generation probabilities.

Clones were read by immunoSEQ multiplex PCR, and TCRdb kept only the in-frame ones, dropping some. Here the sample spans around 2,000,000 clones, roughly 95% being singletons. Sequencing was performed on naive CD8+ T cells sorted from blood. The gene calls are TRBV4-3 and TRBJ2-7; tentative D call: TRBD2 (6 bases). The sequence was collected from a young man in good health. DNA of the CDR3: TGCGCCAGCAGCCAAGATCCTGACTGGGGCCGGGGGGAGCAGTACTTC. Translating gives CASSQDPDWGRGEQYF.